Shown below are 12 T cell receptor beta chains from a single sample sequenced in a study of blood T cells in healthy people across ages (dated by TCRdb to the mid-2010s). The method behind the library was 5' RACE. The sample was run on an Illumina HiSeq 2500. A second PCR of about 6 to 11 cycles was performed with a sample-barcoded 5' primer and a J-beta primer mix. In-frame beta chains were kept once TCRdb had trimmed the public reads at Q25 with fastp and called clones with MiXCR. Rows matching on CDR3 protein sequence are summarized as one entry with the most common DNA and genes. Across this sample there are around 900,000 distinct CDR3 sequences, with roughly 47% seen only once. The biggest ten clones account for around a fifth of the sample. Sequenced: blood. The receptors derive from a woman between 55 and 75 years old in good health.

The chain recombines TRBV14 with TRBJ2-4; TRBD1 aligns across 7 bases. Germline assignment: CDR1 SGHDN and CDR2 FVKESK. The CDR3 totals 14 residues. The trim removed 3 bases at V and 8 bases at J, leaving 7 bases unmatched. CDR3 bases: TGTGCCAGCAGCCAGAGGGACAGTCCAGACATTCAGTACTTC. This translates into CASSQRDSPDIQYF.

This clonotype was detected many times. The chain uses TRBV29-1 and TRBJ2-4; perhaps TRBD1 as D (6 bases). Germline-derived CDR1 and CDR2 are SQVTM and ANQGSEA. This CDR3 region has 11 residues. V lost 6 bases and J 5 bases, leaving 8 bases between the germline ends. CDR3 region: CSVDRENIQYF. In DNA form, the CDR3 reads TGCAGCGTGGACAGAGAAAACATTCAGTACTTC. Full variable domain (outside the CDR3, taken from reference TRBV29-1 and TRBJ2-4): SAVISQKPSRDICQRGTSLTIQCQVDSQVTMMFWYRQQPGQSLTLIATANQGSEATYESGFVIDKFPISRPNLTFSTLTVSNMSPEDSSIYLCSVDRENIQYFGAGTRLSVL.

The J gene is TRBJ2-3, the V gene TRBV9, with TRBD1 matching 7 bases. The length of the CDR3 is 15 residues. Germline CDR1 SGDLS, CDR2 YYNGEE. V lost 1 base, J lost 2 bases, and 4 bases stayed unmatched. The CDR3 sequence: CASSVRGQDTDTQYF. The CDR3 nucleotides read TGTGCCAGCAGCGTAAGGGGGCAGGACACAGATACGCAGTATTTT.

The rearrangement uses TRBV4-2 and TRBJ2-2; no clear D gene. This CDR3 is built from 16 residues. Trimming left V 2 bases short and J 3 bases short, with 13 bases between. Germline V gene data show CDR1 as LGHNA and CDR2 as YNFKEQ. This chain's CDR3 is CASSQTFLRDTGELFF. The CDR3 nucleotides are TGTGCCAGCAGCCAAACCTTCCTTAGGGACACCGGGGAGCTGTTTTTT.

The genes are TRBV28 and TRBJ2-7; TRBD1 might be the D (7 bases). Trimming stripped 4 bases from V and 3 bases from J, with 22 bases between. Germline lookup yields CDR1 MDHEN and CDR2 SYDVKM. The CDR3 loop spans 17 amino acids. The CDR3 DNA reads TGTGCCAGCAGTTGGGGGGTGGGGACAGTGATCTTCTACGAGCAGTACTTC. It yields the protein CASSWGVGTVIFYEQYF. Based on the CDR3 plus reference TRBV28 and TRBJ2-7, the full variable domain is DVKVTQSSRYLVKRTGEKVFLECVQDMDHENMFWYRQDPGLGLRLIYFSYDVKMKEKGDIPEGYSVSREKKERFSLILESASTNQTSMYLCASSWGVGTVIFYEQYFGPGTRLTVT.

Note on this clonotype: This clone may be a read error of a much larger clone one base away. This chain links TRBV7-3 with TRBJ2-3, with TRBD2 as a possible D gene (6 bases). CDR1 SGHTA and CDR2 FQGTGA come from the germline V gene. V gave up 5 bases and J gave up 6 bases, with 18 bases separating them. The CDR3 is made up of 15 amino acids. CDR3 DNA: TGTGCCAGCAGCCCCCCCGGTGGCGGGGCGGATACGCAGTATTTT. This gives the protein CASSPPGGGADTQYF.

CDR3 bases: TGTGCCAGCAGCTTGGTCCAGGGGGGGAACACTGAAGCTTTCTTT. This gives the protein CASSLVQGGNTEAFF. V gene TRBV5-5 combines with J gene TRBJ1-1; TRBD1 matches at 7 bases. The CDR3 runs 15 residues. The trim removed 0 bases at V and 1 base at J, leaving 3 bases unmatched. Germline loops: CDR1 SGHKS, CDR2 YYEKEE (reference sequence). The entire variable domain, with the rest obtained from reference TRBV5-5 and TRBJ1-1, is as follows: DAGVTQSPTHLIKTRGQQVTLRCSPISGHKSVSWYQQVLGQGPQFIFQYYEKEERGRGNFPDRFSARQFPNYSSELNVNALLLGDSALYLCASSLVQGGNTEAFFGQGTRLTVV.

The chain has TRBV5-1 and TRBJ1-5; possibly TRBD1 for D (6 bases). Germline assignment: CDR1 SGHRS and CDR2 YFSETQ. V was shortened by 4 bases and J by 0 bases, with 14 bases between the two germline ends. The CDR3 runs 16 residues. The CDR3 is CASSPEGVGSNQPQHF. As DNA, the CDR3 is TGCGCCAGCAGCCCAGAGGGGGTGGGTAGCAATCAGCCCCAGCATTTT. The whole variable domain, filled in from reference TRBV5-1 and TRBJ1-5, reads KAGVTQTPRYLIKTRGQQVTLSCSPISGHRSVSWYQQTPGQGLQFLFEYFSETQRNKGNFPGRFSGRQFSNSRSEMNVSTLELGDSALYLCASSPEGVGSNQPQHFGDGTRLSIL.

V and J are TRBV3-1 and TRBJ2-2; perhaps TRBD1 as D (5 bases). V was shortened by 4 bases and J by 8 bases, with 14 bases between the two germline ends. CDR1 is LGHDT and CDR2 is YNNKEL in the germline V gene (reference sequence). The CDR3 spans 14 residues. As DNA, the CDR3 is TGTGCCAGCAGCCCCTTACAGCAGGGAGGGGAGCTGTTTTTT. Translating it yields CASSPLQQGGELFF.

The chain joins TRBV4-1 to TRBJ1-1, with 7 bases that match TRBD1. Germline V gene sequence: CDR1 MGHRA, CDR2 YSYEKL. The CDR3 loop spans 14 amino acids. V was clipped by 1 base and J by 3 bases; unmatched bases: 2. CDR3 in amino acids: CASSQVTGDTEAFF. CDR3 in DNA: TGCGCCAGCAGCCAAGTTACAGGGGACACTGAAGCTTTCTTT.

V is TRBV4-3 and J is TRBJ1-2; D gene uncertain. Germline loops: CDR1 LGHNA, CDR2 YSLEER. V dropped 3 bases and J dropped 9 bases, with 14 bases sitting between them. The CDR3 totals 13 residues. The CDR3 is CASSQGSRESYTF. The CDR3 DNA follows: TGCGCCAGCAGCCAGGGGAGCCGTGAGAGCTACACCTTC.

The CDR3 here is CASRPQGRGEKLFF. CDR3 DNA sequence: TGTGCCAGCAGACCCCAGGGGAGAGGGGAAAAACTGTTTTTT. The V and J genes are TRBV12-3 or TRBV12-4 and TRBJ1-4; perhaps TRBD1 as D (6 bases). The CDR3 sequence is 14 residues long. Trimming shortened V by 6 bases and J by 8 bases, and 16 bases separated the two germline ends.